This entry describes one T cell receptor beta chain. The antigen is undetermined. The method was immunoSEQ multiplex PCR; TCRdb's version includes in-frame clones alone and lacks a portion of them. The table lists 110,000 to 150,000 clones, less than 95% of them singletons, with around 1.9% in the top ten. J gave up 4 bases and V 6 bases, and 13 bases lay outside the gene matches. Looked up from germline, CDR1 is SQVTM and CDR2 is ANQGSEA. The CDR3 runs 15 residues. The data were obtained in a study of cytomegalovirus exposure and HLA in healthy donors. Study observations and caveats: A later analysis found first-cohort TCR clusters tended to co-occur in the 90 to 150 validation repertoires.

This chain links TRBV29-1 with TRBJ2-3, with 7 positions matching TRBD1. The sequenced material came from PBMCs. The origin of this receptor is a man between 18 and 35 years old in good health and CMV-seropositive. The CDR3 here is CSVPARDREPDTQYF. As DNA, the CDR3 is TGCAGCGTCCCCGCCCGAGACAGGGAGCCAGATACGCAGTATTTT.